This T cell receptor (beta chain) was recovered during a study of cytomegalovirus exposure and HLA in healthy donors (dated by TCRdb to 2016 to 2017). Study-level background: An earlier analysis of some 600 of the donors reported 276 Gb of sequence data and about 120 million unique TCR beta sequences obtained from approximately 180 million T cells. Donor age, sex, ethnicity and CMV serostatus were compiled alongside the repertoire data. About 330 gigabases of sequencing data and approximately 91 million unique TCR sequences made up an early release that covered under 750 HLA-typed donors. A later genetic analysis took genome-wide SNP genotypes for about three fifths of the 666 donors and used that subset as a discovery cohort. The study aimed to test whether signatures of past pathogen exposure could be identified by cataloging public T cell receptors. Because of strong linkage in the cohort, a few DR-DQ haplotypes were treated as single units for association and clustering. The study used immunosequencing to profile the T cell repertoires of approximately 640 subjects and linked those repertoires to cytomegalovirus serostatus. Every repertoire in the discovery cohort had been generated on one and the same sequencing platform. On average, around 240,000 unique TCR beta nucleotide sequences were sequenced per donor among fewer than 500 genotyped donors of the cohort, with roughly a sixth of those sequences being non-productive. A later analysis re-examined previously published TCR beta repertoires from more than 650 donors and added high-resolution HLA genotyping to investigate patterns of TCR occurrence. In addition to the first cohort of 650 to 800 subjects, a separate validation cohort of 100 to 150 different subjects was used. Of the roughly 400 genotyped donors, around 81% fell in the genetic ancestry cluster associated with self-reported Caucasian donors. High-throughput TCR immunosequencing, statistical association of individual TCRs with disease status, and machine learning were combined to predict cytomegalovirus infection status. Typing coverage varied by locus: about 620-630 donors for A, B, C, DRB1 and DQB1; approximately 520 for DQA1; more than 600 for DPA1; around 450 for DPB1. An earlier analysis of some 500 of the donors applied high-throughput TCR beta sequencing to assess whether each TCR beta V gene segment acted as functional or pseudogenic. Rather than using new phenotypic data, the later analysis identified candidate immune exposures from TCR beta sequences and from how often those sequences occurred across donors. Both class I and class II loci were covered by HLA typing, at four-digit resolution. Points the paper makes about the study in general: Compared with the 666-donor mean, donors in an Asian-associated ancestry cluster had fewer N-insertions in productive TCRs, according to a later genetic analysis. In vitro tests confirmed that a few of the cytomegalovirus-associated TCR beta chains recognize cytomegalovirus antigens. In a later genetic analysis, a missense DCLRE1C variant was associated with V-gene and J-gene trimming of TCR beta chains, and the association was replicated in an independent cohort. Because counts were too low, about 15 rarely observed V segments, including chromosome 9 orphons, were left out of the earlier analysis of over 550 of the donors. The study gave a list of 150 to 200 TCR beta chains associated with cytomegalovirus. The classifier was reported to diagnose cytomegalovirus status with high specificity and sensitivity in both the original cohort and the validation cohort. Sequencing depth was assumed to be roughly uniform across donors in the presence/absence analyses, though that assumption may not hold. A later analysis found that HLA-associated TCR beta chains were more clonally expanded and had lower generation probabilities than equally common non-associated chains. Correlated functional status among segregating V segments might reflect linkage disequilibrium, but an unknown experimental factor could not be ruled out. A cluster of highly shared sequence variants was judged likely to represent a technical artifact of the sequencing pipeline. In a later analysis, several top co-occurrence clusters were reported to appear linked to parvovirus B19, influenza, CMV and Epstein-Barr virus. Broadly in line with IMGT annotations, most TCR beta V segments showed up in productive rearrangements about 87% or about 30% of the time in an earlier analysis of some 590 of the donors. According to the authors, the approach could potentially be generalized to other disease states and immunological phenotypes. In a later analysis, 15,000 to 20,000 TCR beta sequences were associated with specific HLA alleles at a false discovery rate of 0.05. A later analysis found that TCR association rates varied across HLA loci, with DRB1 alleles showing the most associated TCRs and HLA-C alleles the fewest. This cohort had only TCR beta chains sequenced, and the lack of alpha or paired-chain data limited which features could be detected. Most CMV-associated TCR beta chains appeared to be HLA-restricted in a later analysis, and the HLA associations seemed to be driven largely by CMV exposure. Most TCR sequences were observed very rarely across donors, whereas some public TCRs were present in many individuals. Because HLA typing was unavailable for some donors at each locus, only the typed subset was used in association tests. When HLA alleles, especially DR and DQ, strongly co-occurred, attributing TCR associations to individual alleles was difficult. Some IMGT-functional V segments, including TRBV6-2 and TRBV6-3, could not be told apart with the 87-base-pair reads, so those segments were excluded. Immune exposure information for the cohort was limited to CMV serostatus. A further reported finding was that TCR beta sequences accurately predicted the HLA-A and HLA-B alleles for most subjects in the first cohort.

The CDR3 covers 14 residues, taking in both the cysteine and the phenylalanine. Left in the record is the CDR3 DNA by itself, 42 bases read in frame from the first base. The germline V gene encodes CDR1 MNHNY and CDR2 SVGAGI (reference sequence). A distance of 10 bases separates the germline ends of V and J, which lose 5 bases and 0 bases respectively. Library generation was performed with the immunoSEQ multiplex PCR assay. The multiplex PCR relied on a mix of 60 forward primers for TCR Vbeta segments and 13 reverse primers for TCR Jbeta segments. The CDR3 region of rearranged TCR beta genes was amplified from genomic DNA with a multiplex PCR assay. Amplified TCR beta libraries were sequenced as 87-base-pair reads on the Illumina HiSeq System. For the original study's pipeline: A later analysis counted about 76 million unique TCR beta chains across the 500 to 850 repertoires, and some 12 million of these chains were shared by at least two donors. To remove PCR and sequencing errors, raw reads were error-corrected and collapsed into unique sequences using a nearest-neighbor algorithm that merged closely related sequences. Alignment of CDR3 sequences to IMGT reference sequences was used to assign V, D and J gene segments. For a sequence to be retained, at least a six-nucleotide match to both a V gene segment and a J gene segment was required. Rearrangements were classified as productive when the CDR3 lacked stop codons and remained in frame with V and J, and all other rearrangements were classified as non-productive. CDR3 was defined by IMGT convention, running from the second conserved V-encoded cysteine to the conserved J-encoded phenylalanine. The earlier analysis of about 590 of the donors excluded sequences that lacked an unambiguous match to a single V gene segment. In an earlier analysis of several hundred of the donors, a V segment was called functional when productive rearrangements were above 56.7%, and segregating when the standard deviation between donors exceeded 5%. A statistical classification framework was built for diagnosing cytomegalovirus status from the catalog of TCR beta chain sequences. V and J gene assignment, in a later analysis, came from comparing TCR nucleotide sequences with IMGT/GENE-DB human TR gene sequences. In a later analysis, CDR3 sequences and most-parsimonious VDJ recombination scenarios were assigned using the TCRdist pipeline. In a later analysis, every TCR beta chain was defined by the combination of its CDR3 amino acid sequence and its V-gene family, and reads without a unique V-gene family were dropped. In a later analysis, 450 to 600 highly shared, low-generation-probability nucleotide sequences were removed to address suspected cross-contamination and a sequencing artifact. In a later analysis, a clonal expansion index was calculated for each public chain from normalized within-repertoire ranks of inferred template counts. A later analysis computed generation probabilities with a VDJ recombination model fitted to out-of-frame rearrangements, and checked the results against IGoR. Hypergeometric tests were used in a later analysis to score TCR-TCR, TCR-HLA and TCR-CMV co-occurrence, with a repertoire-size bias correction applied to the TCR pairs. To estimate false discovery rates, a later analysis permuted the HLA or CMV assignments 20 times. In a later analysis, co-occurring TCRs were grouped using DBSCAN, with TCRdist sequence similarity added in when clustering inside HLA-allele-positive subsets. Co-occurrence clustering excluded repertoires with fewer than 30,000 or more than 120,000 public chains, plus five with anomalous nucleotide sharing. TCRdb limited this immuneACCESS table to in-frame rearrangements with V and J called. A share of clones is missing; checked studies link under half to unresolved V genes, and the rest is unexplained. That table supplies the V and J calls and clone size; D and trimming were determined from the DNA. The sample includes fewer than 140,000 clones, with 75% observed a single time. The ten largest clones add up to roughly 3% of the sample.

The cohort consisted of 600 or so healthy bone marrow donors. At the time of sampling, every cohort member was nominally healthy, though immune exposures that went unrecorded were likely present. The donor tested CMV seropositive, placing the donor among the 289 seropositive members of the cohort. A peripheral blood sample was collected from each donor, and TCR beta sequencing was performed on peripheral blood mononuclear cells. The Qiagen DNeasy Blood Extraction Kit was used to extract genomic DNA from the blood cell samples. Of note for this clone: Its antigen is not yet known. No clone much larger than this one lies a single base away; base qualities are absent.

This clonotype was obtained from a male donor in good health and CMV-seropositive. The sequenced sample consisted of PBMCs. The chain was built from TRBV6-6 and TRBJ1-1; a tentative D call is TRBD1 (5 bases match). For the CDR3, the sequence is CASSADSLNTEAFF. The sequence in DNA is TGTGCCAGCAGTGCAGACAGTTTGAACACTGAAGCTTTCTTT.